The 7 T cell receptor beta chains given below trace back to one sample, sequenced in a study of tumor and adjacent non-tumor tissue in lung cancer. No cell sorting was done before RNA was extracted from the tissue. A modified ARM-PCR protocol with three rounds of nested PCR amplified TCRbeta. TCRdb re-called the multiplex PCR reads through MiXCR, storing one row per CDR3 protein. The sample lists under 250,000 distinct CDR3 sequences; 71% were seen once. Source material: lung tumor tissue. Receptors originate from a man in his 60s with non-small cell lung cancer.

This clonotype was seen a handful of times. V is TRBV11-1 and J is TRBJ2-1; D ambiguous. CDR3 length: 16 residues. Trimming left V 2 bases short and J 0 bases short, with 11 bases between. Germline V gives CDR1 SGHAT, CDR2 FQDESV (reference sequence). The CDR3 loop is CASSLLRTSSYNEQFF. As DNA, the CDR3 is TGTGCCAGCAGCTTATTACGAACCAGCTCCTACAATGAGCAGTTCTTC.

The V gene is TRBV5-1, the J gene TRBJ1-2, with 7 bases fitting TRBD1. The CDR3 has 14 amino acids. The V gene's germline CDR1 is SGHRS and CDR2 YFSETQ. The J segment lost 4 bases and the V segment lost 4 bases, leaving 7 bases of the junction unmatched. CDR3 sequence: CASSHEGQLYGYTF. As DNA, the CDR3 is TGCGCCAGCAGCCACGAGGGACAGCTCTATGGCTACACCTTC.

As to this clonotype: The germline gene is not matched at one end of the junction; a read error may be the cause. The chain combines TRBV11-2 with TRBJ2-7, with a weak D call TRBD1 (5 bases). The CDR3 is 17 residues long. Looked up from germline, CDR1 is SGHAT and CDR2 is FQNNGV. CDR3 sequence: CASTRVVQTFESYKQYF. Written as DNA, the CDR3 is TGTGCCAGCACCAGGGTGGTACAGACCTTCGAATCCTACAAGCAGTACTTC. Full variable domain (rest looked up from reference TRBV11-2 and TRBJ2-7): EAGVAQSPRYKIIEKRQSVAFWCNPISGHATLYWYQQILGQGPKLLIQFQNNGVVDDSQLPKDRFSAERLKGVDSTLKIQPAKLEDSAVYLCASTRVVQTFESYKQYFGPGTRLTVT.

In the case of this clonotype: A read error may be the cause here, since a much bigger clone is one base away. The chain couples TRBV20-1 to TRBJ1-1; TRBD1 matches 8 bases. Looked up from germline, CDR1 is DFQATT and CDR2 is SNEGSKA (reference sequence). CDR3 length: 16 amino acids. The CDR3 DNA follows: TGCAGTGTTAGAGACGAACGACAGGGGATGAACACTGAAGCTTTCTTT. Translation gives CSVRDERQGMNTEAFF.

Note on this clonotype: A read error may explain this, as a much larger clone is one base away. The genes are TRBV20-1 and TRBJ2-3; D is unclear. Per germline, CDR1 DFQATT and CDR2 SNEGSKA (reference sequence). The CDR3 runs to 13 residues. This chain's CDR3 is CSARLGSRDMQYF. The CDR3, as DNA: TGCAGTGCTAGATTGGGGTCTAGGGATATGCAGTATTTT.

This chain uses TRBV6-5 with TRBJ2-7; D possibly corresponds to TRBD2 (6 bases). CDR3 length equals 15 residues. Germline CDR1 reads MNHEY; CDR2 reads SVGAGI. The V end lost 2 bases, the J end lost 4 bases, and 15 bases lay between the germline ends. CDR3 amino acids: CASSYLARVSYEQYF. CDR3 nucleotides: TGTGCCAGCAGTTACCTAGCGAGAGTCTCGTACGAGCAGTACTTC.

This clonotype was observed a single time. A junction end diverges from the germline sequence, so it may reflect a read error. The chain employs TRBV6-5 and TRBJ1-5; D call uncertain. This CDR3 comprises 16 residues. Per the germline V gene, CDR1 is MNHEY and CDR2 is SVGAGI. CDR3 coding DNA: TGTGCCAGCAGTCCTTGGGCCGAATATAGCAATCAGTCCCAGCATTTT. Its translation: CASSPWAEYSNQSQHF.